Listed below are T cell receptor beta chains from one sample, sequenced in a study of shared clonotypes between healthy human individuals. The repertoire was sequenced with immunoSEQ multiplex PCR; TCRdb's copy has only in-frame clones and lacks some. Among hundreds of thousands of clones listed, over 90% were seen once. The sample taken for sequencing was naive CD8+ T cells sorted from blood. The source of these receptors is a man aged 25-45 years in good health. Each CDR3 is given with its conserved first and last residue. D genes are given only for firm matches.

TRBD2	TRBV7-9	CASSLGLAGGSYEQYF
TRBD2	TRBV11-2	CASSLETSGSYNEQFF
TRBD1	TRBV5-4	CASSQDRGVLYNEQFF
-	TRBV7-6	CASSSAGPYEQYF
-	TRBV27	CASTSRAGRYNEQFF
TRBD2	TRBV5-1	CASSLEGLAGGHYEQYF
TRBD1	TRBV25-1	CASSEHRGDSYEQYF
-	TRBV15	CATSYKANQPQHF
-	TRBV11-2	CASSPTGVEAFF
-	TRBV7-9	CASSQGAGGSPLHF
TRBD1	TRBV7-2	CASSSGTGLPYEQYF
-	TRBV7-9	CASSPTVLNTEAFF
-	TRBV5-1	CASSLGLANEQFF
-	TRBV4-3	CASSQDPGPGNTIYF
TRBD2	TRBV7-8	CATTSGPTDTQYF
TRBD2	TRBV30	CAWSVGLAGAMSQYF
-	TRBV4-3	CASSQGVGSYEQYF
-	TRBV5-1	CASSDNEQFF
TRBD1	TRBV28	CASSLWLDRGATNEKLFF
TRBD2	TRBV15	CATSRSTSGSGTQYF
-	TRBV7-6	CASSLDGQKEKLFF
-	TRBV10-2	CASSEQGWNTEAFF
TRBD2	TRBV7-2	CASSLAGGRSSYNEQFF
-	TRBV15	CATSRDLQGLTDEQFF
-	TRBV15	CATSRDSSPGTTIGRNIQYF
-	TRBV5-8	CASSPSDNNEQFF
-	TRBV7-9	CASSSGPYEQYF
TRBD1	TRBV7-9	CASSLMFRQGSHEQYF
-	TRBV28	CASSFQGSTTDTQYF
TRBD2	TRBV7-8	CASSSGTSGKYNEQFF
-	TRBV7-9	CASSLPHQNIQYF
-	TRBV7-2	CASSLAGGTSTDTQYF
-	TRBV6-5	CASSYQDTQYF
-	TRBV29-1	CSVESSGDSRGYTF
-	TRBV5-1	CASSLATQGMYEQYF
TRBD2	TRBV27	CASSLLAGGHNEQFF
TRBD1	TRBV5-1	CASSLGDRGSTEAFF
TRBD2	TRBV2	CASFLGLAGAKTNEQFF
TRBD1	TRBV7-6	CASSLSWDRVGEQYF
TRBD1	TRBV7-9	CASSDRDRGPGELFF
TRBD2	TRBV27	CASSSGLAGIDEQYF
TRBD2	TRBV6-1	CASSETIWGGETQYF